Listed here are 27 T cell receptor beta chains from one sample, sequenced in a study of regulatory T cells in long-lasting Graves disease. CDR3 regions were amplified by Arm-PCR using iRepertoire HTBI primers to build TCR beta libraries. In TCRdb, the multiplex PCR reads were re-called with MiXCR into one record per CDR3 protein. The sample has more than 350,000 distinct CDR3 sequences; approximately 15% are singletons. The time point was: newly diagnosed GD, antithyroid drugs for less than 3 months. PBMC-extracted RNA yielded the TCR library. This sample also appeared in a second study, on T cells in Graves' hyperthyroidism and ophthalmopathy.

The sequences come from peripheral blood mononuclear cells (PBMCs), collected at new diagnosis, from a patient treated with antithyroid drugs. These TCRs come from a woman in her thirties with Graves disease.

This clonotype was detected only a few times. Here the CDR3 DNA reads TGTGCCAGCAGCTTGGATTCTAGCGGTACCTACAATGAGCAGTTCTTC. This codes for CASSLDSSGTYNEQFF. This rearrangement joins TRBV5-4 to TRBJ2-1, with TRBD2 identical over 7 bases. The CDR3 is made up of 16 amino acids. CDR1 is SGHNT, CDR2 YYREEE, per germline (reference sequence). V shed 0 bases, J shed 2 bases, and the junction held 5 bases outside the gene matches.

This clonotype turned up a few times. The CDR3 DNA is TGTGCCAGCAGCCTCCCGGGACAGGGCCAGAACTATGGCTACACCTTC. Translated: CASSLPGQGQNYGYTF. The chain recombines TRBV5-4 with TRBJ1-2; 9 positions agree with TRBD1. With 4 bases clipped from V and 2 bases from J, the junction kept 9 bases outside the gene matches. The CDR3 loop spans 16 amino acids. From germline, CDR1 is SGHNT and CDR2 YYREEE (reference sequence).

This clonotype occurred many times. This chain joins TRBV7-2 and TRBJ1-1; D is uncertain. The CDR3 is 13 amino acids. Germline CDR1 SGHTA, CDR2 FQGNSA. The germline V and J ends were trimmed by 2 bases and 6 bases, with 10 bases remaining between them. Here the CDR3 DNA reads TGTGCCAGCAGCTTATATCTACCGCCTGAAGCTTTCTTT. Its protein is CASSLYLPPEAFF.

This clonotype has a handful of counts. The chain has TRBV6-2 or TRBV6-3 and TRBJ2-3; 7 positions match TRBD1. V was pared by 4 bases and J by 2 bases, with 9 bases of the junction left unmatched. Germline CDR1 reads MNHEY; CDR2 reads SVGEGT. This CDR3 is 16 amino acids long. The CDR3 region is CASSSPDRAITDTQYF. CDR3 DNA sequence: TGTGCCAGCAGTTCCCCTGACAGGGCTATCACAGATACGCAGTATTTT.

The sample holds many counts of this clonotype. The chain combines TRBV7-3 with TRBJ2-2, with D perhaps TRBD1 (8 bases). CDR1 and CDR2 from the germline V gene are SGHTA and FQGTGA. V was cut by 3 bases and J by 3 bases, with 14 bases left in between. The CDR3 has 16 residues. The CDR3 DNA reads TGTGCCAGCAGCTTTGGACAGGGAGGGGACACCGGGGAGCTGTTTTTT. As protein: CASSFGQGGDTGELFF.

The table lists this clonotype with a few counts. This CDR3 reads CASSQDVGTSDYNEQFF. The DNA of the CDR3 is TGCGCCAGCAGCCAAGATGTCGGGACTAGCGACTACAATGAGCAGTTCTTC. The chain couples TRBV4-1 to TRBJ2-1; 10 bases are a match to TRBD2. This CDR3 contains 17 residues. Germline V lookup: CDR1 MGHRA, CDR2 YSYEKL. V lost 0 bases and J lost 3; bases outside the gene matches: 5.

The chain couples TRBV3-1 to TRBJ2-1, with TRBD2 matching over 11 bases. Losses at the gene ends were 1 base for V and 8 bases for J; bases not matched to a gene: 4. From germline, CDR1 is LGHDT and CDR2 YNNKEL (reference sequence). CDR3 length: 15 amino acids. The CDR3 sequence: CASSQALAGGHEQFF. CDR3 DNA sequence: TGTGCCAGCAGCCAAGCCCTAGCGGGAGGCCATGAGCAGTTCTTC.

In regard to this clonotype: A much larger clone is a single base away; this may be a read error. The rearrangement uses TRBV20-1 and TRBJ2-7; 7 nucleotides line up with TRBD2. Germline V gives CDR1 DFQATT, CDR2 SNEGSKA (reference sequence). The trim removed 3 bases at V and 7 bases at J, leaving 15 bases unmatched. The CDR3 is 15 amino acids. The CDR3 here is CSASNLAASYNEQYF. In DNA form, the CDR3 reads TGCAGTGCTAGCAATCTAGCGGCCTCCTACAATGAGCAGTACTTC.

This clonotype appeared many times. This chain connects TRBV7-2 to TRBJ2-3; the D gene is possibly TRBD1 (6 bases). Germline V CDR1 and CDR2: SGHTA, FQGNSA. The CDR3 covers 15 residues. The V end lost 2 bases, the J end lost 6 bases, and 15 bases lay between the germline ends. The CDR3 region is CASSLTGSMGDTQYF. Written as DNA, the CDR3 is TGTGCCAGCAGCTTAACAGGGTCTATGGGGGATACGCAGTATTTT.

This clonotype was observed a few times. V is TRBV30 and J is TRBJ2-3; 8 bases align to TRBD2. V was pared by 2 bases and J by 4 bases, with 5 bases of the junction left unmatched. The CDR3 is 14 residues long. The germline V gene has CDR1 GTSNPN and CDR2 SVGIG (reference sequence). CDR3 nucleotides: TGTGCCTGGAGTCTAGCGGGTCTTTCAGATACGCAGTATTTT. It codes for CAWSLAGLSDTQYF.

This clonotype was counted at least ten times. The chain is built from TRBV12-3 or TRBV12-4 and TRBJ1-4, with a tentative D call TRBD1 (5 bases). Trimming left V 6 bases short and J 5 bases short, with 13 bases between. CDR3 length: 14 residues. In DNA, the CDR3 is TGTGCCAGCAGCCTCAGGGCCACAAATGAAAAACTGTTTTTT. Its translation is CASSLRATNEKLFF.

The chain is built from TRBV18 and TRBJ1-1; possibly TRBD1 for D (6 bases). V was pared by 6 bases and J by 4 bases, with 18 bases between. CDR1 is KGHSH and CDR2 is LQKENI in the germline V gene. The CDR3 is 15 amino acids. The CDR3 sequence: CASSPGGGPGTEAFF. The CDR3 DNA reads as TGTGCCAGCTCGCCCGGGGGGGGGCCGGGCACTGAAGCTTTCTTT.

The genes are TRBV27 and TRBJ1-3; D unclear. Trimming cost V 0 bases and J 0 bases, with 9 bases left between them. Looked up from germline, CDR1 is MNHEY and CDR2 is SMNVEV (reference sequence). The CDR3 contains 16 residues. CDR3 coding DNA: TGTGCCAGCAGTTTATCGGCAGACATCTCTGGAAACACCATATATTTT. Translation gives CASSLSADISGNTIYF.

This clonotype was seen more than once but under ten times. Germline is not matched at one junction end, which may reflect a read error. This chain connects TRBV7-9 to TRBJ2-5, with TRBD1 identical over 8 bases. From germline, CDR1 is SEHNR and CDR2 FQNEAQ (reference sequence). The CDR3 is 15 residues long. This CDR3 is CASSPPGQVQEIQYF. The CDR3 DNA reads as TGTGCCAGCAGCCCACCGGGACAGGTACAAGAGATCCAGTACTTC.

For this clonotype: This could be a read error, since a much larger clone is one nucleotide away. This sequence joins TRBV20-1 and TRBJ2-4, with 11 bases identical to TRBD1. V dropped 5 bases and J dropped 9; count of bases not matched to a gene: 9. Germline V CDR1 and CDR2: DFQATT, SNEGSKA (reference sequence). CDR3 length equals 14 residues. The CDR3 region has the DNA TGCAGTGCTTCCCAGGACAGGGGGCGGTCCATTCAGTACTTC. It codes for CSASQDRGRSIQYF.

Only a few counts were recorded for this clonotype. This sequence joins TRBV7-9 and TRBJ1-1, with D perhaps matching TRBD1 (5 bases). The germline gives CDR1 SEHNR, CDR2 FQNEAQ (reference sequence). The CDR3 contains 12 residues. V lost 4 bases, J lost 7 bases, and 10 bases lay in between. Here the CDR3 reads CASSWGGVEAFF. The CDR3 DNA follows: TGTGCCAGCAGCTGGGGGGGGGTTGAAGCTTTCTTT. The variable domain in full, completed from reference TRBV7-9 and TRBJ1-1, reads DTGVSQNPRHKITKRGQNVTFRCDPISEHNRLYWYRQTLGQGPEFLTYFQNEAQLEKSRLLSDRFSAERPKGSFSTLEIQRTEQGDSAMYLCASSWGGVEAFFGQGTRLTVV.

J is TRBJ2-7 and V is TRBV11-2; 11 bases align to TRBD1. Germline CDR1 is SGHAT and CDR2 is FQNNGV. Unmatched junction bases numbered 6, after V lost 5 bases and J lost 6 bases. This CDR3 has 14 residues. CDR3 amino acids: CASSTGQGAPEQYF. The CDR3 DNA sequence: TGTGCCAGCAGCACAGGACAGGGGGCGCCCGAGCAGTACTTC.

This clonotype was detected only a few times. The chain couples TRBV30 to TRBJ1-4; D is unclear. Germline V gives CDR1 GTSNPN, CDR2 SVGIG (reference sequence). There are 12 residues in the CDR3. V was cut by 1 base and J by 5 bases, with 5 bases left in between. CDR3 residues: CAWSGPNEKLFF. The DNA of the CDR3 is TGTGCCTGGAGTGGACCGAATGAAAAACTGTTTTTT.

This clonotype has more than one count but fewer than ten. The chain couples TRBV6-1 to TRBJ1-5; D is unresolved. Germline loops: CDR1 MNHNS, CDR2 SASEGT. V lost 0 bases and J lost 0, with 9 bases in between. The CDR3 totals 16 residues. CDR3 residues: CASSEASGYSNQPQHF. Here the CDR3 DNA reads TGTGCCAGCAGTGAAGCGTCCGGGTATAGCAATCAGCCCCAGCATTTT.

There are many counts of this clonotype. This chain links TRBV10-3 with TRBJ2-3; D perhaps matches TRBD1 (7 bases). Trimming took 10 bases from V and 1 from J, leaving 15 bases between them. This CDR3 has 14 amino acids. The V gene's germline CDR1 is ENHRY and CDR2 SYGVKD. This chain's CDR3 is CATRQGGGTDTQYF. The CDR3 DNA reads TGTGCCACAAGACAGGGCGGGGGCACAGATACGCAGTATTTT.

This clonotype was seen many times. The chain links TRBV5-1 to TRBJ2-1; D perhaps matches TRBD2 (6 bases). The V gene lost 4 bases and the J gene lost 7 bases, with 15 bases spanning the gap. The germline V gene encodes CDR1 SGHRS and CDR2 YFSETQ. The CDR3 sequence is 14 residues long. The CDR3 nucleotides read TGCGCCAGCAGCAGAGCTAGCGTAGGTAATGAGCAGTTCTTC. Its protein is CASSRASVGNEQFF.

This clonotype showed up many times. The gene calls are TRBV3-1 and TRBJ2-5, with D possibly being TRBD2 (6 bases). The CDR3 runs to 14 residues. Deletions cut 4 bases from V and 5 bases from J, with 14 bases between. The germline gives CDR1 LGHDT, CDR2 YNNKEL (reference sequence). The CDR3 DNA follows: TGTGCCAGCAGCCCCTCGGGCGGGAAGGAGACCCAGTACTTC. Protein: CASSPSGGKETQYF.

The gene calls are TRBV6-2 or TRBV6-3 and TRBJ2-1; 8 bases fit TRBD2. The germline gives CDR1 MNHEY, CDR2 SVGEGT. The CDR3 has 12 amino acids. V lost 6 bases, J lost 14 bases, and 9 bases stayed unmatched. CDR3 sequence reads: CASSRGTSQEFF. CDR3 nucleotide sequence: TGTGCCAGCAGCCGAGGGACTAGTCAGGAGTTCTTC.

The gene calls are TRBV7-9 and TRBJ2-7; 7 nucleotides align to TRBD2. The germline V gene has CDR1 SEHNR and CDR2 FQNEAQ (reference sequence). V dropped 5 bases and J dropped 5; count of bases not matched to a gene: 15. The CDR3 consists of 16 residues. The CDR3 DNA sequence: TGTGCCAGCAGCCGGCTCTCGGGGCGGGAGAGGGACGAGCAGTACTTC. It yields the protein CASSRLSGRERDEQYF.

This clonotype has a count of ten or more. The chain carries TRBV11-3 and TRBJ1-2; D is unclear. Looked up from germline, CDR1 is SGHNT and CDR2 is YENEEA. This CDR3 is built from 14 residues. The V end lost 1 base, the J end lost 6 bases, and 12 bases lay between the germline ends. The CDR3: CASSLGPVLDGYTF. DNA for the CDR3: TGTGCCAGCAGCTTAGGGCCAGTGTTAGATGGCTACACCTTC.

This clonotype was counted many times. V and J are TRBV2 and TRBJ1-4, with 7 bases identical to TRBD1. Germline trimming cut 6 bases from V and 8 bases from J; bases unmatched to any gene: 15. The V gene's germline CDR1 is SNHLY and CDR2 FYNNEI. The CDR3 contains 16 residues. The CDR3 DNA reads TGTGCCAGCAGCCTAAGCGAGGGGGCGGGTAACGAAAAACTGTTTTTT. As protein: CASSLSEGAGNEKLFF.

The sample holds many counts of this clonotype. J is TRBJ2-2 and V is TRBV6-1, with 8 bases fitting TRBD2. This CDR3 region has 17 residues. CDR1 MNHNS and CDR2 SASEGT come from the germline V gene. V shed 4 bases and J 2 bases; nucleotides not matched to a gene: 9. This CDR3 is CASSAVTSGTNTGELFF. The DNA for the CDR3 is TGTGCCAGCAGTGCTGTAACTAGCGGAACCAACACCGGGGAGCTGTTTTTT.